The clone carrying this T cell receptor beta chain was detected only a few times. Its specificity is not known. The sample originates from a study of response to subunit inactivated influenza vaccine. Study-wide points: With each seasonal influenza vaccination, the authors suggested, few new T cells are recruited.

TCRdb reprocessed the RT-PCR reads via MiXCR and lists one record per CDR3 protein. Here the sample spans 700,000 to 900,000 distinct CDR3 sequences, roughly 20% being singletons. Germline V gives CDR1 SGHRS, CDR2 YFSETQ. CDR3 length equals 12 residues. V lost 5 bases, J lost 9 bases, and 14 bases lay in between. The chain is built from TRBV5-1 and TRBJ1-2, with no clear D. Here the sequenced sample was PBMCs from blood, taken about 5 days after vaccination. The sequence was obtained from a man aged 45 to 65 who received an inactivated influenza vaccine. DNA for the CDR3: TGCGCCAGCAGTCGGGAGGCGGAAAGCTACACCTTC. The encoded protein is CASSREAESYTF.